These T cell receptor beta chains were read from a single sample in a study of cytomegalovirus exposure and HLA in healthy donors. The method was immunoSEQ multiplex PCR; TCRdb's version includes in-frame clones alone and lacks a portion of them. The sample contains under 110,000 clones, approximately 71% of which appear only once. Sequencing input: PBMCs. These receptor sequences come from a man aged 40-49 years in good health and CMV-seronegative. The CDR3 runs from the conserved cysteine through the conserved F or W. A D gene is named only where the DNA matches it firmly. Clone size appears in some rows only: once, few, many, or a class for an expanded clone.

V gene	J gene	D gene	clone size	CDR3 DNA	CDR3 protein
TRBV10-3	TRBJ2-7	TRBD1	NA	TGTGCCATCAGTGAGTACGACAGGGACTACGAGCAGTACTTC	CAISEYDRDYEQYF
TRBV27	TRBJ2-7	NA	few	TGTGCCAGCAGTTCTACTAACATCCCCTACGAGCAGTACTTC	CASSSTNIPYEQYF
TRBV19	TRBJ1-4	TRBD1	NA	TGTGCCAGTAGTATCGACAGGGGAGACGAAAAACTGTTTTTT	CASSIDRGDEKLFF
TRBV11-2	TRBJ2-1	TRBD1	few	TGTGCCAGCAGCTCAACCCGGGGACAGGGGGCCGGGGGTGAGCAGTTCTTC	CASSSTRGQGAGGEQFF
TRBV4-1	TRBJ2-1	TRBD1	NA	TGCGCCAGCAGCCAAGATCGTTCGGGACAGGGGCCCAACAATGAGCAGTTCTTC	CASSQDRSGQGPNNEQFF
TRBV2	TRBJ2-5	TRBD1	once	TGTGCCAGCAGAAGACAGGGGGCGACGGAGACCCAGTACTTC	CASRRQGATETQYF
TRBV4-2	TRBJ2-2	NA	NA	TGTGCCAGCAGCCACGGAACCGGGGGAGCGAACACCGGGGAGCTGTTTTTT	CASSHGTGGANTGELFF
TRBV9	TRBJ1-3	NA	NA	TGTGCCAGCAGCGTAGTGGCAGACTCTGGAAACACCGTATATTTT	CASSVVADSGNTVYF
TRBV18	TRBJ2-1	TRBD2	NA	TGTGCCAGCTCACTTACTAGCGGGGGGACCTACAATGAGCAGTTCTTC	CASSLTSGGTYNEQFF
TRBV11-2	TRBJ1-4	TRBD1	NA	TGTGCCAGCAGCTTGTACAGGGGGGGAGAAAAACTGTTTTTT	CASSLYRGGEKLFF
TRBV19	TRBJ1-4	TRBD1	once	TGTGCCAGTAGAAAACCGGGACAGGGGAATGAAAAACTGTTTTTT	CASRKPGQGNEKLFF
TRBV2	TRBJ1-6	NA	NA	TGTGCCAGCAGGGGGCGACCTAATTCACCCCTCCACTTT	CASRGRPNSPLHF
TRBV2	TRBJ2-2	TRBD2	few	TGTGCCAGCAGTTTGCTAGCGGGGTCCGGGGAGCTGTTTTTT	CASSLLAGSGELFF
TRBV6-1	TRBJ2-2	NA	NA	TGTGCCAGCAGTGTACAGGGTCGGGGGGAGCTGTTTTTT	CASSVQGRGELFF
TRBV5-8	TRBJ2-3	TRBD2	NA	TGTGCCAGCAGCCTGACTAGCGGGGTGCTTACGCAGTATTTT	CASSLTSGVLTQYF
TRBV7-2	TRBJ2-7	TRBD2	NA	TGTGCCAGCAGCCTTAGCGGGGGGCTCTCCTACGAGCAGTACTTC	CASSLSGGLSYEQYF
TRBV7-9	TRBJ2-5	NA	few	TGTGCCAGCAGAACCATAGGACAGACTCAAGAGACCCAGTACTTC	CASRTIGQTQETQYF
TRBV7-3	TRBJ1-6	NA	NA	TGTGCCAGCAGCTTATCAGGGTTGGATTCACCCCTCCACTTT	CASSLSGLDSPLHF
TRBV5-1	TRBJ2-1	TRBD2	once	TGCGCCAGCAGCTTAGCGGGGAGCTCCTACAATGAGCAGTTCTTC	CASSLAGSSYNEQFF
TRBV29-1	TRBJ1-6	NA	NA	TGCAGCGTTGAAAGTACTATAGGTAGCTCCTATAATTCACCCCTCCACTTT	CSVESTIGSSYNSPLHF
TRBV7-8	TRBJ1-5	NA	NA	TGTGCCAGCAGGTCGCGGGACGACAATCAGCCCCAGCATTTT	CASRSRDDNQPQHF
TRBV2	TRBJ1-6	NA	NA	TGTGCCAGCAGTGCCCGAGGGGGGGCGGGATCACCCCTCCACTTT	CASSARGGAGSPLHF
TRBV19	TRBJ2-5	TRBD2	NA	TGTGCCAGTAGTATCCAGCGGGGGGCCGGGGAGACCCAGTACTTC	CASSIQRGAGETQYF
TRBV18	TRBJ1-1	TRBD1	NA	TGTGCCAGCTCAAGCCAGGGGGCAGGCACTGAAGCTTTCTTT	CASSSQGAGTEAFF
TRBV10-2	TRBJ2-1	TRBD2	NA	TGCGCCAGCAACCACATAGCGGGACGAGACAATGAGCAGTTCTTC	CASNHIAGRDNEQFF
TRBV5-8	TRBJ1-5	TRBD1	few	TGTGCCAGCAGCCGGGACAGCCATAGCGGTCAGCCCCAGCATTTT	CASSRDSHSGQPQHF
TRBV4-2	TRBJ2-7	NA	NA	TGTGCCAGCAGCCAAGACGGAGGGGGCCTCTACGAGCAGTACTTC	CASSQDGGGLYEQYF
TRBV13	TRBJ2-7	TRBD1	NA	TGTGCCAGCAGCTATGGGACAGGGGGCGGCTACGAGCAGTACTTC	CASSYGTGGGYEQYF
TRBV5-4	TRBJ2-1	TRBD2	few	TGTGCCAGCAGCTACGGACTAGCGGGGGGGCCTGTTAGCAATGAGCAGTTCTTC	CASSYGLAGGPVSNEQFF
TRBV9	TRBJ2-2	TRBD1	NA	TGTGCCAGCAGCCCGGGACAGGGGGCCACCGGGGAGCTGTTTTTT	CASSPGQGATGELFF
TRBV7-8	TRBJ2-3	TRBD1	NA	TGTGCCAGCAGCTTAGTCGGGCAGGGGGTCGCAGATACGCAGTATTTT	CASSLVGQGVADTQYF
TRBV19	TRBJ2-4	NA	NA	TGTGCCAGTAGGGGGCCGGGTAACATTCAGTACTTC	CASRGPGNIQYF
TRBV6-6	TRBJ1-2	NA	NA	TGTGCCAGCAGTTCCCCGCAGGGAGGCTACACCTTC	CASSSPQGGYTF
TRBV6-5	TRBJ2-6	NA	NA	TGTGCCAGCAGTGAACTCTCTGGGGCCAACGTCCTGACTTTC	CASSELSGANVLTF
TRBV19	TRBJ1-1	NA	NA	TGTGCCAGTAGTGATCAGGGAATTACTGAAGCTTTCTTT	CASSDQGITEAFF
TRBV6-4	TRBJ2-3	NA	few	TGTGCCAGCCGAACTTCCACAGATACGCAGTATTTT	CASRTSTDTQYF
TRBV7-8	TRBJ1-6	TRBD1	NA	TGTGCCAGCAGCTTACGGACAGGGGGCTCCTATAATTCACCCCTCCACTTT	CASSLRTGGSYNSPLHF
TRBV7-2	TRBJ1-6	TRBD1	NA	TGTGCCAGCAGCCCTAGACAGGGTCTTTATAATTCACCCCTCCACTTT	CASSPRQGLYNSPLHF
TRBV18	TRBJ1-1	TRBD1	NA	TGTGCCAGCTCACCACTGAGTATGGGGCAGGGGGGACTTGCTGAAGCTTTCTTT	CASSPLSMGQGGLAEAFF
TRBV9	TRBJ2-5	NA	NA	TGTGCCAGCAGCGTTGGACAGACCCAAGAGACCCAGTACTTC	CASSVGQTQETQYF